This T cell receptor (beta chain) was identified during a study of Ad26.COV2.S vaccination and SARS-CoV-2 variants. Between the trimmed V and J ends, which lost 3 bases and 1 base, there was a span of 14 bases. This CDR3 has 16 residues. CDR1 SGHDN and CDR2 FVKESK come from the germline V gene. As for treatment: about 20 received Ad26.COV2.S at low or high dose, single or two shots; about 5 received placebo; per-sample allocation not given. Each sample was drawn 63 days after the first injection (of vaccine or placebo). Profiled with immunoSEQ multiplex PCR; TCRdb holds only in-frame clones, not every one. This table holds over 450,000 clones, 80% to 90% found once.

Sequencing used peripheral blood, obtained in a trial of Ad26.COV2.S vaccine versus placebo. The TCR was taken from a person aged 18-65 years who received the Ad26.COV2.S COVID-19 vaccine or a placebo. The V call is TRBV14, the J call TRBJ2-3, with D hard to call. The CDR3, as DNA: TGTGCCAGCAGCCACCGCAGGTTATCCGGCACAGATACGCAGTATTTT. It is translated as CASSHRRLSGTDTQYF.